This T cell receptor (beta chain) is drawn from a study of blood T cells in healthy people across ages. Isolated PBMCs totaled at least 7 million in each sample. This clonotype was observed a few times. The antigen remains undetermined. Through a sample-barcoded 5' primer and a J-beta primer mix, a second PCR was run for roughly 7 to 11 cycles. Via MiXCR, TCRdb re-called the 5' RACE reads, giving one row per CDR3 protein. The table has more than 800,000 distinct CDR3 sequences, more than 25% seen once. Study-wide results and caveats: Unsorted PBMCs ruled out conclusive naive versus antigen-experienced comparison.

Trimming left V 5 bases short and J 4 bases short, with 17 bases between. Germline V gene lookup returns CDR1 SGHAT and CDR2 FQNNGV. CDR3 size: 15 residues. This clonotype was sampled from a woman older than 75 in good health. Sequencing input: blood. The J gene is TRBJ2-5, the V gene TRBV11-2; possible D gene TRBD2, 6 bases. The CDR3 reads CASSLMWDLRETQYF. For the CDR3, the DNA is TGTGCCAGCAGCCTCATGTGGGACTTGCGAGAGACCCAGTACTTC.